A single sample gave rise to the 27 T cell receptor beta chains below, sequenced in a study of T-cell reconstitution after alpha-beta-depleted transplantation in children. This sample's TCRbeta library carried unique molecular identifier barcodes. TCRdb ran MiXCR on the PCR reads and lists one entry per CDR3 protein. The sample has approximately 800,000 distinct CDR3 sequences; roughly 15% are singletons. Material: PBMCs, mostly from graft donor cells, obtained 360 days after TCRalphabeta/CD19-depleted stem cell transplant. All receptors come from a male patient younger than 18 who had a stem cell transplant for acute lymphoblastic leukemia, so the T cells may come from the graft donor.

V gene TRBV5-3 combines with J gene TRBJ1-1; 7 nucleotides align to TRBD1. TRBV5-3 is classed as an ORF, of uncertain function. V lost 0 bases and J lost 10; bases outside the gene matches: 0. CDR3 size: 11 residues. The chain's CDR3 is CARSLDRGAFF. CDR3 DNA: TGTGCCAGAAGCTTGGACAGGGGAGCTTTCTTT.

This clonotype turned up a few times. The rearrangement uses TRBV5-1 and TRBJ2-1; 7 bases match TRBD2. The CDR3 is 15 amino acids. CDR1 and CDR2 (germline): SGHRS, YFSETQ. V was pared by 7 bases and J by 7 bases, with 14 bases of the junction left unmatched. For the CDR3, the DNA is TGCGCCAGCGGCTCTGACGGCGGGAGATGGAATGAGCAGTTCTTC. It encodes CASGSDGGRWNEQFF.

This clonotype came up many times. The chain is built from TRBV5-6 and TRBJ2-7; 7 bases are a match to TRBD1. Unmatched junction bases numbered 4, after V lost 7 bases and J lost 3 bases. The V gene's germline CDR1 is SGHDT and CDR2 YYEEEE. The CDR3 spans 12 residues. The CDR3 bases are TGTGCCAGCCGGGACAGCCACTACGAGCAGTACTTC. Amino acids: CASRDSHYEQYF.

V usage is TRBV5-1 and J usage is TRBJ1-2; D is undetermined. In germline, CDR1 is SGHRS, CDR2 YFSETQ. V was trimmed by 0 bases and J by 5 bases, leaving 8 bases between them. The CDR3 contains 13 residues. CDR3 nucleotide sequence: TGCGCCAGCAGCTTGGCGGCAGATTATGGCTACACCTTC. The encoded protein is CASSLAADYGYTF. Full variable domain (missing parts from reference TRBV5-1 and TRBJ1-2): KAGVTQTPRYLIKTRGQQVTLSCSPISGHRSVSWYQQTPGQGLQFLFEYFSETQRNKGNFPGRFSGRQFSNSRSEMNVSTLELGDSALYLCASSLAADYGYTFGSGTRLTVV.

This clonotype was seen many times. V gene TRBV2 combines with J gene TRBJ2-1; the D gene is possibly TRBD1 (7 bases). The CDR3 loop spans 15 amino acids. Trimming cost V 6 bases and J 5 bases, with 17 bases left between them. Germline V gives CDR1 SNHLY, CDR2 FYNNEI. The CDR3 loop reads CASSSGGRRDNEQFF. The CDR3 DNA follows: TGTGCCAGCAGCTCAGGGGGGAGAAGAGACAATGAGCAGTTCTTC.

This clonotype was counted at least ten times. The chain carries TRBV5-1 and TRBJ1-5, with 9 bases lining up with TRBD1. V lost 4 bases to trimming and J lost 7 bases; unmatched junction nucleotides: 6. This CDR3 has 14 residues. CDR1 and CDR2 from the germline V gene are SGHRS and YFSETQ. The CDR3: CASSPTGGQQPQHF. CDR3 DNA: TGCGCCAGCAGCCCGACAGGGGGGCAACAGCCCCAGCATTTT.

In nucleotides, the CDR3 is TGTGCCAGCAAAGGCAGGGCCTTGAACACTGAAGCTTTCTTT. It is translated as CASKGRALNTEAFF. The chain combines TRBV2 with TRBJ1-1, with D perhaps matching TRBD1 (5 bases). Germline V CDR1 and CDR2: SNHLY, FYNNEI. V lost 7 bases, J lost 0 bases, and 12 bases lay in between. This CDR3 has 14 residues.

Only a few counts were recorded for this clonotype. The V gene is TRBV9, the J gene TRBJ2-1; tentatively, D is TRBD2 (5 bases). The CDR3 is made up of 15 amino acids. V was trimmed by 0 bases and J by 5 bases, leaving 12 bases between them. CDR1 SGDLS and CDR2 YYNGEE come from the germline V gene. The CDR3 sequence: CASSVGASHNNEQFF. CDR3 bases: TGTGCCAGCAGCGTAGGGGCTAGCCATAACAATGAGCAGTTCTTC.

This clonotype has just a few counts. The V call is TRBV12-3 or TRBV12-4, the J call TRBJ2-1, with 8 bases matching TRBD2. The trim removed 6 bases at V and 2 bases at J, leaving 6 bases unmatched. CDR3 size: 15 residues. CDR3 nucleotide sequence: TGTGCCAGCAGCCAGGGACTAGTCCCCTACAATGAGCAGTTCTTC. This gives the protein CASSQGLVPYNEQFF.

This clonotype was seen a handful of times. This sequence joins TRBV14 and TRBJ2-2; D remains unclear. V was shortened by 0 bases and J by 4 bases, with 9 bases between the two germline ends. The germline CDR1 and CDR2 sequences are SGHDN and FVKESK. The CDR3 runs to 15 residues. The CDR3: CASSQDLLSTGELFF. The CDR3, as DNA: TGTGCCAGCAGCCAAGATCTCTTATCCACCGGGGAGCTGTTTTTT.

In this sample, this clonotype turned up a few times. The V call is TRBV6-1, the J call TRBJ2-7, with 8 bases that match TRBD1. From germline, CDR1 is MNHNS and CDR2 SASEGT. This CDR3 region has 17 residues. V was clipped by 6 bases and J by 7 bases; unmatched bases: 20. CDR3 in DNA: TGTGCCAGCAGAGAACCGACAGGGGCCGGCTGGGGGAGGGAGCAGTACTTC. Its translation: CASREPTGAGWGREQYF.

This clonotype appeared a few times. The genes are TRBV2 and TRBJ2-3; 9 nucleotides match TRBD1. This CDR3 has 12 amino acids. With 6 bases clipped from V and 9 bases from J, the junction kept 4 bases outside the gene matches. CDR1 and CDR2 from the germline V gene are SNHLY and FYNNEI. The CDR3 DNA reads as TGTGCCAGCAGAGACACAGGGGGCACGCAGTATTTT. This codes for CASRDTGGTQYF. The full variable domain, completed using reference TRBV2 and TRBJ2-3, is EPEVTQTPSHQVTQMGQEVILRCVPISNHLYFYWYRQILGQKVEFLVSFYNNEISEKSEIFDDQFSVERPDGSNFTLKIRSTKLEDSAMYFCASRDTGGTQYFGPGTRLTVL.

The J gene is TRBJ2-7, the V gene TRBV29-1, with TRBD1 matching 7 bases. Losses at the gene ends were 7 bases for V and 1 base for J; bases not matched to a gene: 4. The CDR3 covers 12 residues. Germline CDR1 reads SQVTM; CDR2 reads ANQGSEA. The CDR3 here is CSGLDRSYEQYF. The CDR3 nucleotides read TGCAGCGGTCTGGACAGGTCCTACGAGCAGTACTTC.

This clonotype was seen more than once but under ten times. V is TRBV5-5 and J is TRBJ2-7; perhaps TRBD1 as D (5 bases). CDR3 length: 14 residues. Germline CDR1 reads SGHKS; CDR2 reads YYEKEE (reference sequence). The V gene lost 5 bases and the J gene lost 4 bases, with 16 bases spanning the gap. Written as DNA, the CDR3 is TGTGCCAGCAGGGACCGGTGGCAGGGTTACGAGCAGTACTTC. Its protein is CASRDRWQGYEQYF. Complete variable domain (other parts from reference TRBV5-5 and TRBJ2-7): DAGVTQSPTHLIKTRGQQVTLRCSPISGHKSVSWYQQVLGQGPQFIFQYYEKEERGRGNFPDRFSARQFPNYSSELNVNALLLGDSALYLCASRDRWQGYEQYFGPGTRLTVT.

This clonotype came up a few times. The CDR3 region has the DNA TGTGCCAGCAGCCCTAGGGGGACTAGCGCCAATGAGCAGTTCTTC. Amino acids: CASSPRGTSANEQFF. V gene TRBV7-9 combines with J gene TRBJ2-1; 10 bases line up with TRBD2. Trimming removed 5 bases from V and 6 bases from J; junction bases left unmatched: 7. This CDR3 contains 15 residues. Germline V gene sequence: CDR1 SEHNR, CDR2 FQNEAQ (reference sequence).

This clonotype was observed a handful of times. The chain combines TRBV5-1 with TRBJ2-7, with TRBD1 matching 8 bases. V shed 0 bases, J shed 0 bases, and the junction held 2 bases outside the gene matches. The CDR3 has 15 residues. Germline CDR1 and CDR2: SGHRS and YFSETQ. The DNA for the CDR3 is TGCGCCAGCAGCTTGGAAGGACAGGGCTCCTACGAGCAGTACTTC. As protein: CASSLEGQGSYEQYF.

This clonotype was seen just once. The V call is TRBV5-1, the J call TRBJ2-3, with a possible D match to TRBD2 (7 bases). CDR1 SGHRS and CDR2 YFSETQ come from the germline V gene. CDR3 length: 19 residues. V lost 3 bases, J lost 1 base, and 24 bases lay in between. The CDR3 nucleotides are TGCGCCAGCAGCTCTCTCCCGGGGGCTAGCGGTTTTCGCACAGATACGCAGTATTTT. As protein: CASSSLPGASGFRTDTQYF.

The chain recombines TRBV29-1 with TRBJ2-5; D might be TRBD1 (7 bases). Germline V CDR1 and CDR2: SQVTM, ANQGSEA. This CDR3 contains 17 residues. Trimming took off 7 bases at V and 3 bases at J, with 27 bases between the two ends. The CDR3 DNA follows: TGCAGCGCCGAACGACTGCTGACAGGGAGGAAGAAAGAGACCCAGTACTTC. As protein: CSAERLLTGRKKETQYF. Full variable domain (remainder filled in from reference TRBV29-1 and TRBJ2-5): SAVISQKPSRDICQRGTSLTIQCQVDSQVTMMFWYRQQPGQSLTLIATANQGSEATYESGFVIDKFPISRPNLTFSTLTVSNMSPEDSSIYLCSAERLLTGRKKETQYFGPGTRLLVL.

This clonotype was observed a handful of times. The chain employs TRBV9 and TRBJ2-1, with TRBD2 identical over 7 bases. Germline CDR1 and CDR2: SGDLS and YYNGEE. The V segment lost 2 bases and the J segment 8 bases; nucleotides outside the gene matches: 13. This CDR3 is built from 16 residues. CDR3 sequence: CASSVDWSGIWDEQFF. The CDR3 nucleotides are TGTGCCAGCAGCGTGGACTGGAGCGGGATCTGGGATGAGCAGTTCTTC.

The chain carries TRBV9 and TRBJ1-2; possible D gene TRBD1, 5 bases. This CDR3 is 15 amino acids long. Germline CDR1 and CDR2: SGDLS and YYNGEE. V was shortened by 4 bases and J by 4 bases, with 17 bases between the two germline ends. This CDR3 reads CASSSFQGTPYGYTF. CDR3 nucleotide sequence: TGTGCCAGCAGCTCCTTCCAAGGGACTCCCTATGGCTACACCTTC.

This clonotype was found a few times. The chain combines TRBV6-2 or TRBV6-3 with TRBJ1-1, with D hard to call. The CDR3 is 15 residues long. The germline V gene encodes CDR1 MNHEY and CDR2 SVGEGT. Trimming shortened V by 0 bases and J by 0 bases, and 8 bases separated the two germline ends. The CDR3 DNA follows: TGTGCCAGCAGTTACTCGGGGTCTATGAACACTGAAGCTTTCTTT. As protein: CASSYSGSMNTEAFF.

This chain uses TRBV6-2 or TRBV6-3 with TRBJ2-1, with 9 positions matching TRBD1. Germline V gives CDR1 MNHEY, CDR2 SVGEGT. J was trimmed by 5 bases and V by 7 bases; bases with no gene match: 12. The length of the CDR3 is 16 residues. CDR3 sequence reads: CASNRGWDRVHNEQFF. The CDR3, as DNA: TGTGCCAGCAATCGAGGGTGGGACAGGGTACACAATGAGCAGTTCTTC.

This rearrangement joins TRBV10-3 to TRBJ2-1; 7 nucleotides line up with TRBD2. The length of the CDR3 is 14 residues. The germline CDR1 and CDR2 sequences are ENHRY and SYGVKD. With V trimmed by 9 bases and J by 4 bases, 9 bases remained unmatched. CDR3 DNA sequence: TGTGCCATTACCCCTAGCGGCAAGTACAATGAGCAGTTCTTC. It encodes CAITPSGKYNEQFF.

The chain uses TRBV5-1 and TRBJ2-1; 14 nucleotides agree with TRBD2. V lost 4 bases, J lost 4 bases, and 7 bases stayed unmatched. Germline V gives CDR1 SGHRS, CDR2 YFSETQ. This CDR3 spans 17 amino acids. CDR3 coding DNA: TGCGCCAGCAGCGTGAGGACTAGCGGGAGGAGGTACAATGAGCAGTTCTTC. It codes for CASSVRTSGRRYNEQFF.

The chain links TRBV6-5 to TRBJ2-7; TRBD2 is a possible D gene (5 bases). The CDR3 spans 15 residues. CDR1 MNHEY and CDR2 SVGAGI come from the germline V gene. Trimming removed 4 bases at V and 2 bases at J, with 15 bases between. The CDR3 DNA sequence: TGTGCCAGCAGTTTTTCTGAGACTACAACCTACGAGCAGTACTTC. Protein sequence: CASSFSETTTYEQYF.

V usage is TRBV20-1 and J usage is TRBJ1-1, with D possibly being TRBD1 (5 bases). The CDR3 contains 14 residues. In germline, CDR1 is DFQATT, CDR2 SNEGSKA (reference sequence). V was clipped by 3 bases and J by 1 base, with 12 bases between them. The CDR3 reads CSARGGGKNTEAFF. The DNA for the CDR3 is TGCAGTGCTAGGGGGGGAGGGAAGAACACTGAAGCTTTCTTT.

The chain recombines TRBV7-9 with TRBJ1-2; D gene unclear. The germline V and J ends were trimmed by 8 bases and 2 bases, with 12 bases remaining between them. This CDR3 has 13 residues. CDR1 is SEHNR and CDR2 is FQNEAQ in the germline V gene (reference sequence). The CDR3 nucleotides are TGTGCCAGCTGGGCGCAGTCCAACTATGGCTACACCTTC. Translation gives CASWAQSNYGYTF.